These 6 T cell receptor beta chains came from one sample sequenced in a study of T cells in localized non-small cell lung cancer. Measured with immunoSEQ multiplex PCR; TCRdb has only the in-frame clones, and not every one. The sample lists tens of thousands of clones; roughly 86% were seen once. This sample comprised peripheral blood, obtained before any cancer treatment. The receptors shown here come from a man aged 35-75 years with stage I squamous cell lung carcinoma.

The rearrangement links TRBV7-8 to TRBJ1-6; D unclear. This CDR3 is 14 amino acids long. Germline lookup yields CDR1 SGHVS and CDR2 FQNEAQ. The germline V and J ends were trimmed by 5 bases and 9 bases, with 14 bases remaining between them. The CDR3 loop is CASSPLRNRSPLHF. The DNA of the CDR3 is TGTGCCAGCAGCCCCCTTCGGAATCGTTCACCCCTCCACTTT.

The rearrangement uses TRBV5-6 and TRBJ1-2; D is undetermined. Germline-derived CDR1 and CDR2 are SGHDT and YYEEEE. V was trimmed by 2 bases and J by 0 bases, leaving 8 bases between them. CDR3 length: 14 residues. CDR3 region: CASSFHKANYGYTF. CDR3 bases: TGTGCCAGCAGCTTTCACAAGGCTAACTATGGCTACACCTTC.

V and J are TRBV19 and TRBJ2-2; D possibly corresponds to TRBD1 (5 bases). The CDR3 is made up of 15 amino acids. Germline lookup yields CDR1 LNHDA and CDR2 SQIVND (reference sequence). Trimming took off 3 bases at V and 3 bases at J, with 11 bases between the two ends. The CDR3 DNA follows: TGTGCCAGTAGTATTATTAACAGGTACACCGGGGAGCTGTTTTTT. Protein: CASSIINRYTGELFF.

J is TRBJ1-2 and V is TRBV7-2; no firm D call. Germline loops: CDR1 SGHTA, CDR2 FQGNSA. Trimming took off 0 bases at V and 0 bases at J, with 2 bases between the two ends. The CDR3 length is 13 residues. CDR3 region: CASSLAANYGYTF. The CDR3 bases are TGTGCCAGCAGCTTAGCGGCTAACTATGGCTACACCTTC.

The chain has TRBV6-6 and TRBJ2-3, with 7 bases identical to TRBD2. CDR1 MNHNY and CDR2 SVGAGI come from the germline V gene (reference sequence). The J segment lost 2 bases and the V segment lost 2 bases, leaving 7 bases of the junction unmatched. The CDR3 loop spans 16 amino acids. CDR3 sequence: CASSYGRGTITDTQYF. The CDR3 DNA is TGTGCCAGCAGTTACGGTCGGGGGACTATCACAGATACGCAGTATTTT.

V and J are TRBV19 and TRBJ2-1, with 12 positions matching TRBD2. CDR3 length: 16 amino acids. Germline V gene lookup returns CDR1 LNHDA and CDR2 SQIVND (reference sequence). The V segment lost 5 bases and the J segment 0 bases; nucleotides outside the gene matches: 2. CDR3 nucleotide sequence: TGTGCCAGTAGTTTGACTAGCGGGGGCTCCTACAATGAGCAGTTCTTC. It codes for CASSLTSGGSYNEQFF. Full variable domain (remainder filled in from reference TRBV19 and TRBJ2-1): DGGITQSPKYLFRKEGQNVTLSCEQNLNHDAMYWYRQDPGQGLRLIYYSQIVNDFQKGDIAEGYSVSREKKESFPLTVTSAQKNPTAFYLCASSLTSGGSYNEQFFGPGTRLTVL.